This T cell receptor (beta chain) came from a study of cytomegalovirus exposure and HLA in healthy donors. Study-wide results and caveats: Fewer than 200 TCR beta chains were listed as cytomegalovirus-associated.

Clones were sequenced by immunoSEQ multiplex PCR, and TCRdb holds only the in-frame ones, with some missing. The repertoire holds about 98,000 clones, roughly 85% seen once, with 3.5% to 5% in the top ten. In regard to this clone: As yet, its antigen is unknown.

CDR3 size: 15 residues. Germline V gene sequence: CDR1 KGHSH, CDR2 LQKENI. The V gene end was trimmed by 2 bases and the J gene end by 5 bases; junction bases not matched to a gene: 7. Sequenced input: PBMCs. The origin of this receptor is a woman in her 30s in good health and CMV-seronegative. V and J are TRBV18 and TRBJ1-2, with TRBD1 matching 8 bases. This CDR3 reads CASSPGQGLRYGYTF. DNA for the CDR3: TGTGCCAGCTCACCAGGACAGGGCCTCCGGTATGGCTACACCTTC. The complete variable domain, with remaining parts taken from reference TRBV18 and TRBJ1-2, reads NAGVMQNPRHLVRRRGQEARLRCSPMKGHSHVYWYRQLPEEGLKFMVYLQKENIIDESGMPKERFSAEFPKEGPSILRIQQVVRGDSAAYFCASSPGQGLRYGYTFGSGTRLTVV.